The clone carrying this T cell receptor (beta chain) was found a few times. What it binds is unknown. Libraries were prepared by immunoSEQ multiplex PCR; TCRdb keeps only in-frame clonotypes and omits some of them. The sample comprises about 53,000 clones, roughly 84% of which are singletons, and 25% to 30% rests with the top ten. The sample comes from a study of T cell responses to AZD1222 COVID-19 vaccine. Study information: Second-dose recipients at about 4 or about 12 weeks were treated as one pooled group.

Study-level points and caveats: Baseline testing showed seropositivity in only a handful of AZD1222 recipients.

The length of the CDR3 is 15 residues. V was pared by 5 bases and J by 3 bases, with 13 bases between. The germline V gene encodes CDR1 MNHEY and CDR2 SMNVEV (reference sequence). This TCR was sampled from an adult in good health. The chain recombines TRBV27 with TRBJ2-2; a possible D gene is TRBD1 (5 bases). Sequencing was performed on peripheral blood, taken on day 0 of AZD1222 vaccination. Here the CDR3 DNA reads TGTGCCAGCAGTCTTCTAGGGGCGCACACCGGGGAGCTGTTTTTT. Its translation: CASSLLGAHTGELFF.